The present T cell receptor (beta chain) was sequenced within a study of identifying expanded T cells in peripheral blood. Concerning this clone: No antigen is known for it.

No infections or other immune events were documented during collection. Germline V gene sequence: CDR1 LGHNA, CDR2 YNFKEQ. This CDR3 is built from 15 residues. V shed 3 bases and J shed 2 bases, with 10 bases lying between them. Profiling relied on immunoSEQ multiplex PCR, and the TCRdb table lists in-frame clones only, not all of them. Found here are 120,000 or so clones, more than 80% of them singletons; the top ten hold less than 4%. Whole-study findings and limits: Clone count variance between roughly 2-week samples rose with total template count. Technical replicates showed around 1.2 changed clones; approximately 2 weeks about 16.4; four weeks 19.

This clonotype originated in a person aged 18 to 70 in good health. The chain employs TRBV4-2 and TRBJ2-2; a possible D gene is TRBD1 (6 bases). Material: blood. As DNA, the CDR3 is TGTGCCAGCAGCCAGCGACAGGTTAACACCGGGGAGCTGTTTTTT. Amino acid sequence: CASSQRQVNTGELFF.